These 7 T cell receptor beta chains share one sample of origin, sequenced in a study of cytomegalovirus exposure and HLA in healthy donors. The primer mix had 60 Vbeta and 13 Jbeta primers. Method: immunoSEQ multiplex PCR; TCRdb's copy keeps in-frame clones and lacks some. The sample consists of 150,000 to 200,000 clones, about 77% of them appearing once. Sequencing was done on a sample of PBMCs. The receptors derive from a man between 60 and 75 years old in good health and CMV-seronegative.

This chain joins TRBV27 and TRBJ2-7, with a tentative D call TRBD1 (6 bases). The germline CDR1 and CDR2 sequences are MNHEY and SMNVEV (reference sequence). The CDR3 totals 17 residues. V lost 7 bases and J 1 base, leaving 23 bases between the germline ends. The CDR3 sequence: CASTPRKDSALSYEQYF. The CDR3 nucleotides are TGTGCCAGCACGCCCCGGAAGGACAGTGCTTTATCCTACGAGCAGTACTTC.

The chain couples TRBV4-2 to TRBJ2-7; 7 bases are a match to TRBD2. The CDR3 spans 16 residues. CDR1 LGHNA and CDR2 YNFKEQ come from the germline V gene. The junction had 5 bases not matched to a gene; V was cut back by 0 bases and J by 0 bases. The CDR3 coding sequence is TGTGCCAGCAGCCAAGACGTATCGGGGGGCTCCTACGAGCAGTACTTC. Encoded protein: CASSQDVSGGSYEQYF.

The chain combines TRBV28 with TRBJ2-3; 10 positions agree with TRBD1. The length of the CDR3 is 19 residues. The germline V gene encodes CDR1 MDHEN and CDR2 SYDVKM. The V segment lost 1 base and the J segment 0 bases; nucleotides outside the gene matches: 10. This CDR3 is CASSLLFFRDRGSTDTQYF. The DNA for the CDR3 is TGTGCCAGCAGTTTATTATTTTTTAGGGACAGGGGTAGCACAGATACGCAGTATTTT.

In this sample, this clone turned up a few times. The rearrangement links TRBV5-6 to TRBJ1-1; D gene ambiguous. This CDR3 has 14 amino acids. The V and J ends lost 6 bases and 0 bases respectively, with 12 bases between them. Germline V lookup: CDR1 SGHDT, CDR2 YYEEEE. In DNA, the CDR3 is TGTGCCAGCATCCTAGAGGGAATGAACACTGAAGCTTTCTTT. Its translation is CASILEGMNTEAFF. Combining the CDR3 with reference TRBV5-6 and TRBJ1-1 gives the whole variable domain DAGVTQSPTHLIKTRGQQVTLRCSPKSGHDTVSWYQQALGQGPQFIFQYYEEEERQRGNFPDRFSGHQFPNYSSELNVNALLLGDSALYLCASILEGMNTEAFFGQGTRLTVV.

The CDR3 nucleotides read TGTGCCAGCAGCGTAGGTACGGGACATCAGGAGACCCAGTACTTC. The encoded protein is CASSVGTGHQETQYF. The V and J genes are TRBV9 and TRBJ2-5; D may be TRBD1 (6 bases). Germline V CDR1 and CDR2: SGDLS, YYNGEE. Trimming shortened V by 0 bases and J by 5 bases, and 14 bases separated the two germline ends. This CDR3 is 15 amino acids long.

This clone was recorded once. The rearrangement joins TRBV12-5 to TRBJ2-7; 10 nucleotides match TRBD2. Germline V CDR1 and CDR2: LGHNT, FRNRAP. After removal of 2 bases from V and 6 bases from J, the junction contained 10 bases not matched to a gene. This CDR3 has 16 amino acids. The CDR3: CASGLTLAGGGSEQYF. CDR3 coding DNA: TGTGCTAGTGGTTTGACTTTAGCGGGGGGCGGGTCCGAGCAGTACTTC. Drawing the rest from reference TRBV12-5 and TRBJ2-7, the complete variable domain is DARVTQTPRHKVTEMGQEVTMRCQPILGHNTVFWYRQTMMQGLELLAYFRNRAPLDDSGMPKDRFSAEMPDATLATLKIQPSEPRDSAVYFCASGLTLAGGGSEQYFGPGTRLTVT.

The V call is TRBV6-6, the J call TRBJ1-1; D possibly corresponds to TRBD1 (6 bases). Between the trimmed V and J ends, which lost 5 bases and 2 bases, there was a span of 15 bases. Germline assignment: CDR1 MNHNY and CDR2 SVGAGI (reference sequence). The CDR3 runs to 15 residues. The CDR3 region has the DNA TGTGCCAGCAGTAATACCCAGGGGAGAAACACTGAAGCTTTCTTT. Amino acids: CASSNTQGRNTEAFF.